Listed below are T cell receptor beta chains from one sample, sequenced in a study of long-term antiretroviral therapy in people with HIV. The assay was immunoSEQ multiplex PCR, and TCRdb's table has in-frame clones only and misses some. The table lists about 31,000 clones, 75% to 90% of them singletons, with 3% to 4% in the top ten. The sequencing here drew on unsorted PBMCs, taken 0.8 years before starting antiretroviral therapy. All receptors come from a man aged 18 to 35 with HIV. CDR3s include the opening cysteine and the closing phenylalanine or tryptophan. Fields, in order: clone size, J gene, V gene, D gene, CDR3 DNA, CDR3 protein. D genes are given only for firm matches. Only part of the rows carry a size: once, few, many, or a class if the clone is expanded.

.,TRBJ2-2,TRBV11-1,.,TGTGCCAGCAGCCCAGCCGTAGGGAGACACACCGGGGAGCTGTTTTTT,CASSPAVGRHTGELFF
.,TRBJ2-6,TRBV9,.,TGTGCCAGCAGCCCAGCCGGAACCCAGGGCGGCTCTGGGGCCAACGTCCTGACTTTC,CASSPAGTQGGSGANVLTF
once,TRBJ2-1,TRBV6-5,TRBD2,TGTGCCAGCAGTTACTCGAGACTAGCGGGGCCCTATGAGCAGTTCTTC,CASSYSRLAGPYEQFF
.,TRBJ2-3,TRBV6-6,.,TGTGCCAGCAGTTATCGGGATACGCAGTATTTT,CASSYRDTQYF
.,TRBJ2-1,TRBV4-1,.,TGCGCCAGCAGCCAAGGTTTACTGGCCAAACAAAGAAATGAGCAGTTCTTC,CASSQGLLAKQRNEQFF
.,TRBJ2-3,TRBV27,.,TGTGCCAGCAGTTTCACCCTCCGGGATACGCAGTATTTT,CASSFTLRDTQYF
.,TRBJ2-2,TRBV4-1,.,TGCGCCAGCAGCCAAGGGCCGCACGGGGAGCTGTTTTTT,CASSQGPHGELFF
.,TRBJ2-3,TRBV11-2,TRBD2,TGTGCCAGCAGCTCCTCGGGACTAGCGGGTTCGCAGTATTTT,CASSSSGLAGSQYF
.,TRBJ2-2,TRBV6-6,.,TGTGCCAGCAGTTACTCGAATGAGAGGGGGGAGCTGTTTTTT,CASSYSNERGELFF
.,TRBJ2-7,TRBV20-1,.,TGCAGTGCTAGTCACGAGCAGTACTTC,CSASHEQYF
.,TRBJ2-6,TRBV4-3,.,TGCGCCAGCAGCCAAGATCGGGGGCTGATGACTGGGGCCAACGTCCTGACTTTC,CASSQDRGLMTGANVLTF
.,TRBJ1-2,TRBV19,.,TGTGCCAGTAGTACGCAGAGAGCTAACTATGGCTACACCTTC,CASSTQRANYGYTF
.,TRBJ1-5,TRBV21-1,.,TGTGCCAGCCGGGTTGGGGACAGGTCCCCTGCGGATAGCAATCAGCCCCAGCATTTT,CASRVGDRSPADSNQPQHF